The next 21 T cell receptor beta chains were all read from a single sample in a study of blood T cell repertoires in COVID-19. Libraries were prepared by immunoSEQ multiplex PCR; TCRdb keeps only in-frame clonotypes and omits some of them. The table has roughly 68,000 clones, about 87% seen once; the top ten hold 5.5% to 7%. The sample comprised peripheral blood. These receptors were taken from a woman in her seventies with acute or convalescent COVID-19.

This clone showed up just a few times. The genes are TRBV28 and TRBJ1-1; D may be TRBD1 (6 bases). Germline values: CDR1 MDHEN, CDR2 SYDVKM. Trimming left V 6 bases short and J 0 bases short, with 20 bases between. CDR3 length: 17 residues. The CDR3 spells CASSPGGAVGVNTEAFF. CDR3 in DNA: TGTGCCAGCAGCCCTGGGGGGGCAGTAGGAGTGAACACTGAAGCTTTCTTT. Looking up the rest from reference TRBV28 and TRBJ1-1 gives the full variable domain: DVKVTQSSRYLVKRTGEKVFLECVQDMDHENMFWYRQDPGLGLRLIYFSYDVKMKEKGDIPEGYSVSREKKERFSLILESASTNQTSMYLCASSPGGAVGVNTEAFFGQGTRLTVV.

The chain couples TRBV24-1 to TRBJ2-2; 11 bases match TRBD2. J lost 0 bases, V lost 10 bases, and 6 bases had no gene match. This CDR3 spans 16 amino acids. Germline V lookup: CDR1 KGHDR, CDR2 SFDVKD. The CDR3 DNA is TGTGCCACTAGCGCTAGCGGGAGGACGAACACCGGGGAGCTGTTTTTT. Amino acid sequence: CATSASGRTNTGELFF.

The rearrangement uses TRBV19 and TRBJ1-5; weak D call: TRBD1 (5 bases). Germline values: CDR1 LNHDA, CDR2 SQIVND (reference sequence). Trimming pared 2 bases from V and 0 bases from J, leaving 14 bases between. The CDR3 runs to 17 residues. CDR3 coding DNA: TGTGCCAGTAGTATACAGGGCTCTAGAAATAGCAATCAGCCCCAGCATTTT. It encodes CASSIQGSRNSNQPQHF.

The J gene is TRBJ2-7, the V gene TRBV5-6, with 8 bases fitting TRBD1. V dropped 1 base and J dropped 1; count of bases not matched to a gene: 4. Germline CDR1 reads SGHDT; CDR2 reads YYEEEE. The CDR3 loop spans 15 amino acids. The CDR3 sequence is CASSLPGGSSYEQYF. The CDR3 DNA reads TGTGCCAGCAGCTTGCCAGGGGGCTCATCCTACGAGCAGTACTTC.

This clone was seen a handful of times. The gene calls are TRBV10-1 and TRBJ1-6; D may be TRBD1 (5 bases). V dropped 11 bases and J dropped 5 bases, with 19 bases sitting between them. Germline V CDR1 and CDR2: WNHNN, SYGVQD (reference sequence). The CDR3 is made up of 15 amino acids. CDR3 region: CAAMKGVVDNSPLHF. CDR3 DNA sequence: TGCGCCGCGATGAAAGGGGTAGTCGATAATTCACCCCTCCACTTT.

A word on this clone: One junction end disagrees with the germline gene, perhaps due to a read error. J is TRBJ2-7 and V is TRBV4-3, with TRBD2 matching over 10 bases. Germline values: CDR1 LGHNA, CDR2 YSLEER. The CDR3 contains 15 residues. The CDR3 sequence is CASSPTPGLAYGQYF. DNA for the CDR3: TGCGCCAGCAGCCCTACTCCGGGACTAGCGTACGGGCAGTACTTC.

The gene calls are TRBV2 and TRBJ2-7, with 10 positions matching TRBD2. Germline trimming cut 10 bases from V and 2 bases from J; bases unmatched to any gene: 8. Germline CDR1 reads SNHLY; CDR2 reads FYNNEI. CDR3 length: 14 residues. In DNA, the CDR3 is TGTGCCACCGCCCAGCGGGAGGGCCCCTACGAGCAGTACTTC. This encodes CATAQREGPYEQYF.

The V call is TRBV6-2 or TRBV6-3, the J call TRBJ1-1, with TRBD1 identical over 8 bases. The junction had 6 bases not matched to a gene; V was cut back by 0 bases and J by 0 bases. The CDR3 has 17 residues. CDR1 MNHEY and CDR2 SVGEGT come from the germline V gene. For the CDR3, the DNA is TGTGCCAGCAGTTACTCAAGGCAGACAGGGGTGAACACTGAAGCTTTCTTT. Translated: CASSYSRQTGVNTEAFF.

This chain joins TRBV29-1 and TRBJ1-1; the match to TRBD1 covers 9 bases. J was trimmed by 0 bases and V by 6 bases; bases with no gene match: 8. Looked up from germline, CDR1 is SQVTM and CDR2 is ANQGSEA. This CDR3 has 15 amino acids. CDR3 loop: CSVGTGSRVNTEAFF. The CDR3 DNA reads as TGCAGCGTCGGGACAGGGTCTAGGGTGAACACTGAAGCTTTCTTT.

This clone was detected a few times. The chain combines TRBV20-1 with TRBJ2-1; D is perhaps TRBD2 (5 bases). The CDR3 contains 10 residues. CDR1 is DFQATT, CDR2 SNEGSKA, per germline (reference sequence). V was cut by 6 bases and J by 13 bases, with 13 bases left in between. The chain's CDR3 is CSAVSGDQFF. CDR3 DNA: TGCAGTGCCGTAAGCGGAGATCAGTTCTTC.

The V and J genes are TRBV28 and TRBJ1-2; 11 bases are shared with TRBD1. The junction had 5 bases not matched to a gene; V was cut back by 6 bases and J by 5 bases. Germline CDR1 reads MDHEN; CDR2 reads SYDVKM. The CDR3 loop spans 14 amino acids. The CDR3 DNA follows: TGTGCCAGCAGGGCTGGGACAGGGGGTTATGGCTACACCTTC. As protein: CASRAGTGGYGYTF.

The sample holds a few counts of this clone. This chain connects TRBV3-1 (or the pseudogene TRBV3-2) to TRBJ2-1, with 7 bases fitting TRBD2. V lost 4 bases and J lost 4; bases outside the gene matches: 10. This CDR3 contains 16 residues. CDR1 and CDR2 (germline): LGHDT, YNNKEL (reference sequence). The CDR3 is CASSLKSGDQYNEQFF. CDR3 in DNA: TGTGCCAGCAGCCTTAAGAGCGGGGATCAATACAATGAGCAGTTCTTC.

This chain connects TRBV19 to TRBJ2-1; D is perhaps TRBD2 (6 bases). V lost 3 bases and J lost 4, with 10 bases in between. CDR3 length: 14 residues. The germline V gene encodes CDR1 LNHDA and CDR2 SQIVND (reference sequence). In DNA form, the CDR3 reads TGTGCCAGTAGTATGCGGGGTCGATACAATGAGCAGTTCTTC. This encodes CASSMRGRYNEQFF.

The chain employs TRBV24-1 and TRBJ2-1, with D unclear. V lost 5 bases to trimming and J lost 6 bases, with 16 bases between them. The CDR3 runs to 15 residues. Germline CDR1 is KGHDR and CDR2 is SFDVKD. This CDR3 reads CATSARDTTLNEQFF. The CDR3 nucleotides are TGTGCCACCAGTGCGCGCGACACGACCCTCAATGAGCAGTTCTTC.

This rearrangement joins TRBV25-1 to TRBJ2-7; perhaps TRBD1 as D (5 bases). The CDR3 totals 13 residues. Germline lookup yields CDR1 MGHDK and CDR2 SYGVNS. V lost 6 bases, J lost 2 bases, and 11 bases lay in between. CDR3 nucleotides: TGTGCCAGCAGGGGGCCCAGCACCTACGAGCAGTACTTC. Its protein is CASRGPSTYEQYF.

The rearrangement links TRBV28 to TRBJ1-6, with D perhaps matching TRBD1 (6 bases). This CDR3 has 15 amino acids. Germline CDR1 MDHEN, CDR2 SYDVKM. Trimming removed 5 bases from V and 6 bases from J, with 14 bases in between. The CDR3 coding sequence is TGTGCCAGCAGTCTTACAGGGCTCCTTAATTCACCCCTCCACTTT. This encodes CASSLTGLLNSPLHF.

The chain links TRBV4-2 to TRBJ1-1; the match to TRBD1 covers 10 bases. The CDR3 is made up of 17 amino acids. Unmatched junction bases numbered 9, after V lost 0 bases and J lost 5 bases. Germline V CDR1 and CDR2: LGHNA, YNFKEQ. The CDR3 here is CASSQDPGDRGRTEAFF. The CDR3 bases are TGTGCCAGCAGCCAAGATCCCGGAGACAGGGGGCGGACTGAAGCTTTCTTT.

The chain's CDR3 is CSVLGSGNSYNEQFF. Written as DNA, the CDR3 is TGCAGCGTCCTCGGCAGCGGGAACTCCTACAATGAGCAGTTCTTC. The chain joins TRBV29-1 to TRBJ2-1; 7 nucleotides line up with TRBD2. Germline CDR1 is SQVTM and CDR2 is ANQGSEA. The CDR3 runs 15 residues. Germline trimming cut 6 bases from V and 0 bases from J; bases unmatched to any gene: 8.

The CDR3 loop is CASSLTVFSGNEQFF. The CDR3 coding sequence is TGTGCCAGCAGCTTGACAGTGTTCTCGGGCAATGAGCAGTTCTTC. The chain is built from TRBV7-6 and TRBJ2-1, with D possibly being TRBD1 (5 bases). Trimming stripped 3 bases from V and 6 bases from J, with 15 bases between. CDR3 length equals 15 residues. The germline V gene encodes CDR1 SGHVS and CDR2 FNYEAQ.

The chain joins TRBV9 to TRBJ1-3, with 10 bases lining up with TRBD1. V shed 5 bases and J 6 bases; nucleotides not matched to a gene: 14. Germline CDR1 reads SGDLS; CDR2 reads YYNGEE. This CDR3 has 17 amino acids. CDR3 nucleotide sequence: TGTGCCAGCAGTATTTCCCTAATGACAGGGGGCGCAAACACCATATATTTT. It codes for CASSISLMTGGANTIYF.

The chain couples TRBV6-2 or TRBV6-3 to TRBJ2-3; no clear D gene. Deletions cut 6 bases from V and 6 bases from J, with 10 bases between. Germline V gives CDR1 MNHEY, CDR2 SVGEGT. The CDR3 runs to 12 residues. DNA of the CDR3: TGTGCCAGCAGCCCCCGAGCGGATACGCAGTATTTT. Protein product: CASSPRADTQYF.